This T cell receptor beta chain was profiled in a study of blood T cell repertoires in COVID-19. At the level of the study: Researchers got acute and convalescent COVID-19 samples from the United States, Italy and Spain. PBMCs, B-cell-depleted T cells, or T cells were the source of the cDNA or gDNA that made up the material.

Under the authors' procedure: Amplifying reference gene primers gave estimates of nucleated cell counts. Assay used: immunoSEQ multiplex PCR; TCRdb lists only in-frame clones, some missing. Clonal size and the V and J genes are those of that table, whereas D and trimming came from the DNA. The sample contains under 95,000 clones, roughly 80% of which appear only once. The CDR3 covers 20 residues. Germline V gene lookup returns CDR1 MNHEY and CDR2 SVGEGT. V lost 2 bases, J lost 2 bases, and 18 bases stayed unmatched. The origin of this receptor is a man aged 45 to 65 with acute or convalescent COVID-19. The sequencing sample was made of peripheral blood. The chain joins TRBV6-2 or TRBV6-3 to TRBJ2-5; 9 bases line up with TRBD2. The DNA of the CDR3 is TGTGCCAGCAGTTACGAGCCTAGCGGGGCGCGTACCTTAACTCAAGAGACCCAGTACTTC. The encoded protein is CASSYEPSGARTLTQETQYF.